This T cell receptor (beta chain) was sequenced for a study of blood T cell repertoires in COVID-19. Whole-study context: Acute and convalescent COVID-19 specimens originated in the United States, Italy and Spain. Nucleic acid was either cDNA or gDNA, and it came from T cells, B-cell-depleted T cells, or PBMCs.

As processed by the authors: It was from reference gene primer amplification that nucleated cell counts were estimated. Some clones are missing from TCRdb's copy, which holds only in-frame ones; the method was immunoSEQ multiplex PCR. Clone size and V and J calls were adopted from that table, with D and trimming inferred from the DNA. The sample yields some 78,000 clones, 90% seen once. The sample was peripheral blood. The receptor's source is a woman aged 80 or older with active or convalescent COVID-19.

CDR3 DNA sequence: TGCGCCAGCAGCCCCCGACTAGTGGGCTTTACCGGGGAGCTGTTTTTT. Translation: CASSPRLVGFTGELFF. The chain combines TRBV4-3 with TRBJ2-2; D is possibly TRBD2 (6 bases). CDR1 is LGHNA and CDR2 is YSLEER in the germline V gene. This CDR3 region has 16 residues. The V gene lost 4 bases and the J gene lost 5 bases, with 17 bases spanning the gap.